Below, 28 T cell receptor beta chains from the same sample are listed, as sequenced in a study of CD8+ T cells in alopecia areata. Treatment defined: oral pan-JAK inhibitor, 5-10 mg twice daily. Sequencing relied on a cDNA template that was reverse transcribed from extracted RNA. Repertoires were generated with immunoSEQ multiplex PCR, while TCRdb's copy carries only in-frame clones and drops some. The sample carries 70,000 or so clones, 29% recorded once. The input for sequencing was CD8+ T cells sorted from blood, taken at week 4, from a patient treated with tofacitinib. Receptors originate from a human donor with alopecia areata.

This clone has only a few counts. The V and J genes are TRBV29-1 and TRBJ2-4; the D is unclear. The ends were cut back, 4 bases at V and 1 base at J, with 11 bases in the middle. Germline assignment: CDR1 SQVTM and CDR2 ANQGSEA. This CDR3 region has 14 residues. CDR3: CSVVLGSAKNIQYF. The CDR3 DNA reads as TGCAGCGTTGTGCTGGGATCTGCCAAAAACATTCAGTACTTC.

This chain uses TRBV5-1 with TRBJ2-1; TRBD2 matches at 9 bases. The V gene end was trimmed by 6 bases and the J gene end by 8 bases; junction bases not matched to a gene: 9. The CDR3 covers 14 residues. From germline, CDR1 is SGHRS and CDR2 YFSETQ. CDR3 nucleotide sequence: TGCGCCAGCACTCGGGGAGCGGGAGGAGATGAGCAGTTCTTC. Translation gives CASTRGAGGDEQFF.

This clone has more than one count but fewer than ten. The V gene is TRBV30, the J gene TRBJ1-1; 7 bases are shared with TRBD1. The trim removed 0 bases at V and 10 bases at J, leaving 5 bases unmatched. Germline V gene data show CDR1 as GTSNPN and CDR2 as SVGIG (reference sequence). The CDR3 has 12 residues. The CDR3 loop is CAWSVQGRGAFF. The CDR3 DNA sequence: TGTGCCTGGAGTGTACAGGGGCGCGGAGCTTTCTTT.

The V call is TRBV5-4, the J call TRBJ2-1; TRBD2 matches 10 bases. Trimming cost V 4 bases and J 4 bases; bases outside gene matches: 5. Germline V gene lookup returns CDR1 SGHNT and CDR2 YYREEE (reference sequence). The CDR3 has 15 residues. This chain's CDR3 is CASSPGLADYNEQFF. The CDR3 bases are TGTGCCAGCAGCCCTGGACTAGCGGATTACAATGAGCAGTTCTTC.

The rearrangement uses TRBV13 and TRBJ2-1, with D uncertain. Per the germline V gene, CDR1 is PRHDT and CDR2 is FYEKMQ (reference sequence). Trimming shortened V by 0 bases and J by 7 bases, and 7 bases separated the two germline ends. CDR3 length: 13 residues. This chain's CDR3 is CASSLGGINEQFF. The CDR3 DNA follows: TGTGCCAGCAGCTTAGGTGGGATAAATGAGCAGTTCTTC.

V is TRBV5-1 and J is TRBJ2-2; 10 nucleotides match TRBD2. CDR3 size: 16 residues. V lost 4 bases to trimming and J lost 1 base; unmatched junction nucleotides: 4. Germline assignment: CDR1 SGHRS and CDR2 YFSETQ. The CDR3 sequence: CASSPGLAENTGELFF. In nucleotides, the CDR3 is TGCGCCAGCAGCCCCGGACTAGCGGAGAACACCGGGGAGCTGTTTTTT.

V and J are TRBV9 and TRBJ2-1; D gene uncertain. The V gene's germline CDR1 is SGDLS and CDR2 YYNGEE. With 0 bases removed from V and 7 bases from J, the gap between germline ends came to 14 bases. The CDR3 contains 15 residues. The CDR3 DNA reads TGTGCCAGCAGCGTAGACGTAGGCCTGGGGAATGAGCAGTTCTTC. It translates to CASSVDVGLGNEQFF.

V gene TRBV25-1 combines with J gene TRBJ1-2; unclear D gene. Germline CDR1 and CDR2: MGHDK and SYGVNS. V was clipped by 4 bases and J by 0 bases, with 9 bases between them. The CDR3 extends over 14 amino acids. CDR3 sequence: CASSAHPPNYGYTF. CDR3 bases: TGTGCCAGCAGTGCTCATCCCCCTAACTATGGCTACACCTTC.

The chain links TRBV6-5 to TRBJ2-7, with TRBD2 identical over 12 bases. This CDR3 region has 15 residues. Germline V gives CDR1 MNHEY, CDR2 SVGAGI. V lost 6 bases to trimming and J lost 2 bases; unmatched junction nucleotides: 5. The DNA for the CDR3 is TGTGCCAGCAGGCCGAGACTAGCGGGAGCCTACGAGCAGTACTTC. This encodes CASRPRLAGAYEQYF.

This clone was counted between two and nine times. This chain uses TRBV11-1 with TRBJ1-2, with a tentative D call TRBD1 (6 bases). The CDR3 runs 14 residues. CDR1 is SGHAT and CDR2 is FQDESV in the germline V gene (reference sequence). V was pared by 6 bases and J by 4 bases, with 15 bases between. The CDR3 coding sequence is TGTGCCAGCAGTCAATTCGACAGGCCCTATGGCTACACCTTC. The encoded protein is CASSQFDRPYGYTF. The variable domain in full, with the rest retrieved from reference TRBV11-1 and TRBJ1-2, is EAEVAQSPRYKITEKSQAVAFWCDPISGHATLYWYRQILGQGPELLVQFQDESVVDDSQLPKDRFSAERLKGVDSTLKIQPAELGDSAMYLCASSQFDRPYGYTFGSGTRLTVV.

V is TRBV29-1 and J is TRBJ2-2, with no clear D. Germline assignment: CDR1 SQVTM and CDR2 ANQGSEA. CDR3 size: 13 residues. Trimming took off 4 bases at V and 0 bases at J, with 6 bases between the two ends. CDR3: CSVGRANTGELFF. The CDR3 nucleotides are TGCAGCGTTGGGAGAGCGAACACCGGGGAGCTGTTTTTT.

V gene TRBV13 combines with J gene TRBJ2-2; D is undetermined. The V gene lost 5 bases and the J gene lost 1 base, with 5 bases spanning the gap. Germline V CDR1 and CDR2: PRHDT, FYEKMQ (reference sequence). The CDR3 length is 13 residues. CDR3 protein: CASSPENTGELFF. Written as DNA, the CDR3 is TGTGCCAGCAGCCCAGAGAACACCGGGGAGCTGTTTTTT.

This clone was observed a few times. The chain links TRBV5-1 to TRBJ1-1, with D possibly being TRBD1 (6 bases). V shed 2 bases and J shed 5 bases, with 13 bases lying between them. Germline V lookup: CDR1 SGHRS, CDR2 YFSETQ. The CDR3 totals 14 residues. The DNA of the CDR3 is TGCGCCAGCAGCTTTACAGGGCTCGATACTGAAGCTTTCTTT. Translated: CASSFTGLDTEAFF.

The table lists this clone with a few counts. The V call is TRBV29-1, the J call TRBJ2-2; D is ambiguous. The CDR3 extends over 13 amino acids. V lost 5 bases and J 0 bases, leaving 7 bases between the germline ends. Looked up from germline, CDR1 is SQVTM and CDR2 is ANQGSEA. The CDR3 bases are TGCAGCGTTCGAGAAGCGAACACCGGGGAGCTGTTTTTT. Protein: CSVREANTGELFF.

For the CDR3, the DNA is TGTGCCAGCAGGAACAGGAACACTGAAGCTTTCTTT. Translation: CASRNRNTEAFF. This chain joins TRBV7-2 and TRBJ1-1; no firm D call. Between the trimmed V and J ends, which lost 6 bases and 1 base, there was a span of 6 bases. Germline loops: CDR1 SGHTA, CDR2 FQGNSA. CDR3 size: 12 residues.

In its sample, this clone was seen a few times. The chain is built from TRBV29-1 and TRBJ2-7; D remains ambiguous. The V end lost 4 bases, the J end lost 2 bases, and 15 bases lay between the germline ends. The CDR3 has 14 amino acids. CDR1 is SQVTM, CDR2 ANQGSEA, per germline. Written as DNA, the CDR3 is TGCAGCGTTGTTACCACCGAAGAGACCTACGAGCAGTACTTC. Its protein product is CSVVTTEETYEQYF.

The chain employs TRBV4-3 and TRBJ2-4; D is unclear. Trimming left V 1 base short and J 4 bases short, with 11 bases between. Germline assignment: CDR1 LGHNA and CDR2 YSLEER. The CDR3 extends over 15 amino acids. CDR3 amino acids: CASSQGSDGKNIQYF. The CDR3 nucleotides are TGCGCCAGCAGCCAAGGGTCGGACGGGAAAAACATTCAGTACTTC.

This clone was seen a few times. CDR3 nucleotides: TGTGCCAGCAGTGAAAACGATACGCAGTATTTT. Its translation is CASSENDTQYF. J is TRBJ2-3 and V is TRBV6-1; D remains ambiguous. Germline V gene data show CDR1 as MNHNS and CDR2 as SASEGT. V lost 2 bases and J lost 6, with 3 bases in between. The CDR3 totals 11 residues.

The chain has TRBV7-2 and TRBJ2-7; D is unresolved. Germline V gene sequence: CDR1 SGHTA, CDR2 FQGNSA. V lost 1 base to trimming and J lost 6 bases, with 13 bases between them. CDR3 length: 14 residues. CDR3 protein: CASSLGAEIPEQYF. As DNA, the CDR3 is TGTGCCAGCAGCTTAGGGGCGGAGATACCCGAGCAGTACTTC.

The genes are TRBV5-6 and TRBJ1-2; D is undetermined. CDR1 is SGHDT and CDR2 is YYEEEE in the germline V gene. The CDR3 totals 15 residues. V lost 4 bases and J 8 bases, leaving 21 bases between the germline ends. The CDR3 region has the DNA TGTGCCAGCAGCGACCCCGGGCAGGCGGGCAGGGGCTACACCTTC. It yields the protein CASSDPGQAGRGYTF. The full variable domain, its missing parts supplied by reference TRBV5-6 and TRBJ1-2, is DAGVTQSPTHLIKTRGQQVTLRCSPKSGHDTVSWYQQALGQGPQFIFQYYEEEERQRGNFPDRFSGHQFPNYSSELNVNALLLGDSALYLCASSDPGQAGRGYTFGSGTRLTVV.

This clone turned up a few times. The rearrangement links TRBV11-1 to TRBJ1-2; a weak D match, TRBD1 (6 bases). Trimming took off 3 bases at V and 5 bases at J, with 22 bases between the two ends. The CDR3 sequence is 17 residues long. The germline V gene encodes CDR1 SGHAT and CDR2 FQDESV (reference sequence). The CDR3 region has the DNA TGTGCCAGCAGCTTTTTCTCGCGGACAGACGGCTTGTATGGCTACACCTTC. This encodes CASSFFSRTDGLYGYTF.

The chain carries TRBV29-1 and TRBJ2-7, with 8 bases fitting TRBD2. V lost 3 bases, J lost 3 bases, and 7 bases stayed unmatched. The CDR3 has 14 amino acids. Germline V gene lookup returns CDR1 SQVTM and CDR2 ANQGSEA. The CDR3 is CSVEGPAGDYEQYF. As DNA, the CDR3 is TGCAGCGTTGAGGGTCCAGCGGGAGACTACGAGCAGTACTTC.

This clone was detected only a few times. The rearrangement uses TRBV28 and TRBJ2-2, with D tentatively TRBD2 (5 bases). The germline CDR1 and CDR2 sequences are MDHEN and SYDVKM. The CDR3 runs 16 residues. Trimming shortened V by 5 bases and J by 5 bases, and 18 bases separated the two germline ends. The CDR3 nucleotides are TGTGCCAGCAGTAGCATGAGGAGCCGGGGAACCGGGGAGCTGTTTTTT. Amino acids: CASSSMRSRGTGELFF.

V is TRBV5-4 and J is TRBJ2-5; a possible D gene is TRBD2 (6 bases). V was cut by 0 bases and J by 2 bases, with 8 bases left in between. CDR3 length equals 14 residues. Germline CDR1 SGHNT, CDR2 YYREEE (reference sequence). The CDR3 is CASSLGLGQETQYF. The CDR3 region has the DNA TGTGCCAGCAGCTTGGGACTAGGGCAAGAGACCCAGTACTTC.

Regarding this clone: Other DNA sequences from this sample encode an identical CDR3 as well. V gene TRBV29-1 combines with J gene TRBJ2-7; D possibly corresponds to TRBD1 (7 bases). V was shortened by 7 bases and J by 1 base, with 11 bases between the two germline ends. CDR1 is SQVTM, CDR2 ANQGSEA, per germline. The CDR3 has 12 residues. The CDR3 nucleotides read TGCAGCGCGGGGGACAGTTCCTACGAGCAGTACTTC. Residues: CSAGDSSYEQYF.

The CDR3 nucleotides are TGTGCCAGCGGCCCCAGGGCCTACGAGCAGTACTTC. Translating it yields CASGPRAYEQYF. V usage is TRBV7-2 and J usage is TRBJ2-7, with D possibly matching TRBD1 (5 bases). The CDR3 loop spans 12 amino acids. Looked up from germline, CDR1 is SGHTA and CDR2 is FQGNSA. Deletions cut 8 bases from V and 2 bases from J, with 10 bases between.

The chain is built from TRBV29-1 and TRBJ2-7, with 8 positions matching TRBD2. The CDR3 consists of 14 residues. V shed 2 bases and J 0 bases; nucleotides not matched to a gene: 3. Germline CDR1 and CDR2: SQVTM and ANQGSEA. CDR3: CSVELAGSSYEQYF. DNA of the CDR3: TGCAGCGTTGAATTAGCGGGGAGCTCCTACGAGCAGTACTTC.

The rearrangement links TRBV14 to TRBJ2-1, with 10 bases matching TRBD1. Germline lookup yields CDR1 SGHDN and CDR2 FVKESK. V gave up 1 base and J gave up 7 bases; unmatched junction bases: 1. This CDR3 is built from 14 residues. In DNA, the CDR3 is TGTGCCAGCAGCCAAGTGGGACAGGGGAATGAGCAGTTCTTC. Protein sequence: CASSQVGQGNEQFF.